One and the same sample provided the 25 T cell receptor beta chains below, sequenced in a study of blood T cell repertoires in COVID-19. Libraries were prepared by immunoSEQ multiplex PCR; TCRdb keeps only in-frame clonotypes and omits some of them. The repertoire holds approximately 61,000 clones, around 82% seen once, with about a fifth in the top ten. Source material: peripheral blood. These TCRs come from a man older than 75 with active or convalescent COVID-19.

This clone was seen once. The rearrangement links TRBV6-5 to TRBJ2-2; TRBD2 matches 8 bases. The CDR3 runs to 15 residues. Trimming took 5 bases from V and 3 from J; bases not matched to a gene: 5. Germline V gene lookup returns CDR1 MNHEY and CDR2 SVGAGI. The CDR3 sequence: CASSSGSGDTGELFF. As DNA, the CDR3 is TGTGCCAGCAGTAGCGGGAGCGGGGACACCGGGGAGCTGTTTTTT.

The genes are TRBV18 and TRBJ1-2; possibly TRBD1 for D (6 bases). V gave up 8 bases and J gave up 3 bases, with 13 bases separating them. Germline CDR1 and CDR2: KGHSH and LQKENI. This CDR3 comprises 13 residues. The CDR3 region is CASAGGGDYGYTF. CDR3 DNA sequence: TGTGCCAGCGCCGGAGGGGGGGACTATGGCTACACCTTC.

This chain links TRBV6-6 with TRBJ2-7; no clear D. Deletions cut 0 bases from V and 4 bases from J, with 4 bases between. The CDR3 spans 12 residues. CDR1 MNHNY and CDR2 SVGAGI come from the germline V gene (reference sequence). CDR3 in amino acids: CASSYSEYEQYF. Written as DNA, the CDR3 is TGTGCCAGCAGTTACTCGGAGTACGAGCAGTACTTC.

The table lists this clone with a count of one. The junction and the germline gene differ at one end; a read error may be behind it. The chain links TRBV9 to TRBJ1-2; tentatively, D is TRBD1 (5 bases). CDR3 length equals 14 residues. CDR1 is SGDLS and CDR2 is YYNGEE in the germline V gene. CDR3 coding DNA: TGTGCCAGTAGCGGAAACAGGTTTTTCAATGGCTACACCTTC. Its protein is CASSGNRFFNGYTF.

The V call is TRBV6-1, the J call TRBJ1-3; 9 bases match TRBD1. With 2 bases clipped from V and 2 bases from J, the junction kept 4 bases outside the gene matches. The CDR3 totals 16 residues. The V gene's germline CDR1 is MNHNS and CDR2 SASEGT. CDR3 sequence: CASSEKWTGAGNTIYF. The DNA for the CDR3 is TGTGCCAGCAGTGAAAAGTGGACAGGGGCTGGAAACACCATATATTTT.

The chain combines TRBV6-2 or TRBV6-3 with TRBJ1-1; 7 bases align to TRBD1. The CDR3 is made up of 14 amino acids. The junction had 3 bases not matched to a gene; V was cut back by 5 bases and J by 0 bases. Germline loops: CDR1 MNHEY, CDR2 SVGEGT. The CDR3 loop is CASSPGQVNTEAFF. CDR3 DNA sequence: TGTGCCAGCAGTCCCGGACAGGTGAACACTGAAGCTTTCTTT.

The chain has TRBV18 and TRBJ2-5; possible D gene TRBD2, 5 bases. The CDR3 covers 14 residues. With 4 bases removed from V and 2 bases from J, the gap between germline ends came to 11 bases. The germline V gene encodes CDR1 KGHSH and CDR2 LQKENI. The CDR3 DNA reads TGTGCCAGCTCACTTACTAGTGGGCAAGAGACCCAGTACTTC. Translating it yields CASSLTSGQETQYF.

At least ten counts were recorded for this clone. CDR3 sequence reads: CASSPRLVGASEYNEQFF. The CDR3 DNA reads TGTGCCAGCAGCCCTCGATTGGTTGGGGCTAGCGAGTACAATGAGCAGTTCTTC. The chain couples TRBV9 to TRBJ2-1, with D tentatively TRBD2 (6 bases). This CDR3 comprises 18 residues. Trimming shortened V by 4 bases and J by 4 bases, and 24 bases separated the two germline ends. Germline V gives CDR1 SGDLS, CDR2 YYNGEE.

This sequence joins TRBV29-1 and TRBJ2-5, with TRBD1 matching 7 bases. This CDR3 has 13 amino acids. J was trimmed by 3 bases and V by 7 bases; bases with no gene match: 8. CDR1 is SQVTM and CDR2 is ANQGSEA in the germline V gene. The CDR3 nucleotides are TGCAGCGCGGATAGACAGGGAAAAGAGACCCAGTACTTC. It translates to CSADRQGKETQYF.

This rearrangement joins TRBV18 to TRBJ1-1; D is undetermined. CDR1 and CDR2 from the germline V gene are KGHSH and LQKENI. The length of the CDR3 is 14 residues. V was shortened by 6 bases and J by 0 bases, with 11 bases between the two germline ends. In DNA form, the CDR3 reads TGTGCCAGCTCCACGGACTTAATGAACACTGAAGCTTTCTTT. Encoded protein: CASSTDLMNTEAFF.

This clone has just a few counts. The rearrangement joins TRBV24-1 to TRBJ2-3; no firm D call. V gave up 7 bases and J gave up 2 bases, with 6 bases separating them. There are 12 residues in the CDR3. Germline loops: CDR1 KGHDR, CDR2 SFDVKD. CDR3 loop: CATSLDTDTQYF. The CDR3 DNA reads TGTGCCACCAGCCTAGACACAGATACGCAGTATTTT.

This clone was seen a single time. The V gene is TRBV7-9, the J gene TRBJ2-1, with D possibly being TRBD1 (5 bases). The CDR3 totals 16 residues. The V end lost 5 bases, the J end lost 2 bases, and 16 bases lay between the germline ends. Germline loops: CDR1 SEHNR, CDR2 FQNEAQ (reference sequence). CDR3 amino acids: CASSVTGYGAYNEQFF. CDR3 sequence (DNA): TGTGCCAGCAGCGTCACAGGATACGGAGCCTACAATGAGCAGTTCTTC.

This clone was seen just once. The chain is built from TRBV3-1 (or the pseudogene TRBV3-2) and TRBJ2-7, with D possibly matching TRBD2 (6 bases). V gave up 8 bases and J gave up 1 base, with 12 bases separating them. This CDR3 spans 13 amino acids. CDR1 and CDR2 (germline): LGHDT, YNNKEL (reference sequence). CDR3 protein: CASGFGGSYEQYF. CDR3 nucleotide sequence: TGTGCCAGCGGGTTCGGGGGTTCCTACGAGCAGTACTTC.

The rearrangement joins TRBV27 to TRBJ2-1; D is possibly TRBD2 (6 bases). Germline V CDR1 and CDR2: MNHEY, SMNVEV (reference sequence). This CDR3 region has 16 residues. The germline V and J ends were trimmed by 5 bases and 5 bases, with 19 bases remaining between them. The CDR3 loop reads CASSPYDAGRHNEQFF. For the CDR3, the DNA is TGTGCCAGCAGTCCATACGACGCGGGACGCCACAATGAGCAGTTCTTC.

V usage is TRBV28 and J usage is TRBJ2-7, with D possibly matching TRBD2 (6 bases). Trimming left V 4 bases short and J 2 bases short, with 12 bases between. Germline values: CDR1 MDHEN, CDR2 SYDVKM. The CDR3 loop spans 14 amino acids. The CDR3 region is CASSSGDSPYEQYF. The CDR3 DNA sequence: TGTGCCAGCAGTTCCGGGGACTCCCCCTACGAGCAGTACTTC.

The chain couples TRBV6-2 or TRBV6-3 to TRBJ2-1; 8 bases are shared with TRBD2. V gave up 5 bases and J gave up 3 bases; unmatched junction bases: 9. The CDR3 loop spans 16 amino acids. The germline V gene has CDR1 MNHEY and CDR2 SVGEGT. The DNA of the CDR3 is TGTGCCAGCAGTCCCACCGACGGGACTAGCTACAATGAGCAGTTCTTC. Translated: CASSPTDGTSYNEQFF.

The chain has TRBV24-1 and TRBJ2-7; tentatively, D is TRBD1 (6 bases). Germline CDR1 reads KGHDR; CDR2 reads SFDVKD. The V and J ends lost 4 bases and 6 bases respectively, with 18 bases between them. The CDR3 contains 15 residues. In nucleotides, the CDR3 is TGTGCCACCAGTGACCCTACGAGACAGGACGGCGAGCAGTACTTC. As protein: CATSDPTRQDGEQYF.

The genes are TRBV28 and TRBJ2-5, with 8 positions matching TRBD2. V was pared by 7 bases and J by 7 bases, with 14 bases of the junction left unmatched. Germline CDR1 and CDR2: MDHEN and SYDVKM. The length of the CDR3 is 15 residues. CDR3 sequence reads: CASISGGAGDGTQYF. CDR3 bases: TGTGCCAGCATTTCCGGCGGAGCGGGAGACGGGACCCAGTACTTC.

The sample holds many counts of this clone. The rearrangement uses TRBV5-8 and TRBJ1-2; a weak D match, TRBD1 (5 bases). The CDR3 extends over 13 amino acids. Germline-derived CDR1 and CDR2 are SGHTS and YDEGEE. V was trimmed by 1 base and J by 8 bases, leaving 12 bases between them. The CDR3 spells CASSLLEGSGYTF. In nucleotides, the CDR3 is TGTGCCAGCAGCTTGTTGGAGGGGAGCGGCTACACCTTC.

The chain employs TRBV7-9 and TRBJ2-7; D gene uncertain. This CDR3 has 12 amino acids. The germline gives CDR1 SEHNR, CDR2 FQNEAQ (reference sequence). Trimming cost V 1 base and J 4 bases, with 5 bases left between them. CDR3: CASSLESYEQYF. CDR3 coding DNA: TGTGCCAGCAGCTTAGAATCGTACGAGCAGTACTTC.

The chain employs TRBV9 and TRBJ2-1; weak D call: TRBD2 (6 bases). The V end lost 4 bases, the J end lost 2 bases, and 13 bases lay between the germline ends. In germline, CDR1 is SGDLS, CDR2 YYNGEE. The CDR3 runs to 15 residues. As DNA, the CDR3 is TGTGCCAGCAGCACGGGACTGGTTGCCTACAATGAGCAGTTCTTC. Translated: CASSTGLVAYNEQFF.

V and J are TRBV6-2 or TRBV6-3 and TRBJ2-1, with 9 bases fitting TRBD2. Germline CDR1 is MNHEY and CDR2 is SVGEGT. The CDR3 is 16 residues long. The trim removed 0 bases at V and 10 bases at J, leaving 10 bases unmatched. CDR3 region: CASSYSGTSHRVEQFF. The CDR3 DNA reads as TGTGCCAGCAGTTACTCGGGGACTAGCCATCGTGTGGAGCAGTTCTTC.

V is TRBV27 and J is TRBJ2-5; D possibly corresponds to TRBD2 (6 bases). V gave up 6 bases and J gave up 6 bases, with 23 bases separating them. This CDR3 is built from 16 residues. Germline V gene data show CDR1 as MNHEY and CDR2 as SMNVEV (reference sequence). The CDR3: CASSSRGWRGPQTQYF. CDR3 nucleotides: TGTGCCAGCAGCTCCCGGGGTTGGCGGGGCCCCCAGACCCAGTACTTC.

The sample holds one count of this clone. The chain links TRBV18 to TRBJ2-7, with no clear D. The germline V gene has CDR1 KGHSH and CDR2 LQKENI. This CDR3 is built from 13 residues. Trimming stripped 2 bases from V and 7 bases from J, with 12 bases between. The CDR3 reads CASSPILAEEQYF. The CDR3 coding sequence is TGTGCCAGCTCACCAATCTTAGCTGAAGAGCAGTACTTC.

This clone appeared a few times. J is TRBJ1-5 and V is TRBV5-4; D ambiguous. Trimming left V 0 bases short and J 4 bases short, with 8 bases between. Germline V gene data show CDR1 as SGHNT and CDR2 as YYREEE (reference sequence). The CDR3 loop spans 14 amino acids. For the CDR3, the DNA is TGTGCCAGCAGCTTGGTAGGAGAGAATCAGCCCCAGCATTTT. Its protein is CASSLVGENQPQHF.